This T cell receptor (beta chain) appears in the sequencing data of a study of CD8 T cells in Susac syndrome. RNA in amounts of roughly 0.5 to 1 ug was reverse transcribed with random hexamers. Using its own MiXCR run on the immunoSEQ multiplex PCR reads, TCRdb lists one record per CDR3 protein. Of under 95,000 distinct CDR3 sequences in the sample, roughly 94% were seen once. Details on this clonotype: What it recognizes is unknown.

The CDR3 loop spans 14 amino acids. Germline V gene data show CDR1 as SQVTM and CDR2 as ANQGSEA. V shed 4 bases and J shed 0 bases, with 13 bases lying between them. Study-level points and caveats: That the number of individuals in its TCR sequencing and HLA analysis was relatively small was acknowledged by the study.

Material for sequencing was CD4+ T cells from PBMCs. V usage is TRBV29-1 and J usage is TRBJ2-7, with D tentatively TRBD2 (5 bases). The clonotype originates from a human donor with Susac syndrome. This CDR3 is CSVAGRESSYEQYF. DNA for the CDR3: TGCAGCGTTGCAGGTAGGGAGAGCTCCTACGAGCAGTACTTC.